Below, 3 T cell receptor beta chains from the same sample are listed, as sequenced in a study of blood T cell repertoires in COVID-19. Clones were read by immunoSEQ multiplex PCR, and TCRdb kept only the in-frame ones, dropping some. The sample has roughly 300,000 clones; roughly 91% are singletons. What was sequenced was peripheral blood. The origin of the receptors is a woman between 25 and 40 years old with COVID-19, enrolled during active disease.

Worth noting for this clone: Other DNA sequences from this sample encode an identical CDR3 as well. The V call is TRBV3-1 (or the pseudogene TRBV3-2), the J call TRBJ2-2; TRBD1 is a possible D gene (6 bases). The CDR3 has 16 residues. V lost 4 bases and J 2 bases, leaving 14 bases between the germline ends. CDR1 LGHDT and CDR2 YNNKEL come from the germline V gene (reference sequence). This chain's CDR3 is CASSPFRGPNTGELFF. DNA of the CDR3: TGTGCCAGCAGCCCCTTCAGGGGACCTAACACCGGGGAGCTGTTTTTT.

V gene TRBV6-5 combines with J gene TRBJ1-2, with 7 bases that match TRBD1. Germline trimming cut 6 bases from V and 3 bases from J; bases unmatched to any gene: 4. This CDR3 comprises 13 residues. Germline-derived CDR1 and CDR2 are MNHEY and SVGAGI. Written as DNA, the CDR3 is TGTGCCAGCAGGACAGGGTGGGACTATGGCTACACCTTC. Protein product: CASRTGWDYGYTF.

The V call is TRBV10-3, the J call TRBJ2-1; D remains unclear. Looked up from germline, CDR1 is ENHRY and CDR2 is SYGVKD. Trimming stripped 3 bases from V and 3 bases from J, with 6 bases between. CDR3 length: 13 residues. The CDR3 is CAISENSYNEQFF. CDR3 DNA: TGTGCCATCAGTGAAAACAGCTACAATGAGCAGTTCTTC.